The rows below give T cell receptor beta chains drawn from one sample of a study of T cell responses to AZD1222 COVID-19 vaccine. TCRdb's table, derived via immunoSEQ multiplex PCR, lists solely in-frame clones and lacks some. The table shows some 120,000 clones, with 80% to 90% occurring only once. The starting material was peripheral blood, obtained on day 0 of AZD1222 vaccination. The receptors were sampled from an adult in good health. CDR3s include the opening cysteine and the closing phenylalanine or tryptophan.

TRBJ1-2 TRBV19 CASSIGRGRRTYGYTF
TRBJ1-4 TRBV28 CASSSGGSNEKLFF
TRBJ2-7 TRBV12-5 CASGPTRQDIIGYEQYF
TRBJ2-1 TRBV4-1 CASSPAGGANEQFF
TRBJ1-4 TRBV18 CASSPPATNEKLFF
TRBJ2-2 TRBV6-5 CASSYSRRASGGELFF
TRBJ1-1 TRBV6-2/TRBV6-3 CASSYWDRGGTEAFF
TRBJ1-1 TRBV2 CASSGGGHGVKMNTEAFF
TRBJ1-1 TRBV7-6 CASSPGPFPRNTEAFF
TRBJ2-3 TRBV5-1 CASSFFGDLPTDTQYF
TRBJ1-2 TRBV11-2 CASSLGGTLGGYTF
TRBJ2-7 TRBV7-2 CASSLISGTDYEQYF
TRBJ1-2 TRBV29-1 CSAGLEGKGYTF
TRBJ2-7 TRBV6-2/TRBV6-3 CASSYQSGRAYSSYEQYF
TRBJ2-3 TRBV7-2 CASSLVRERGTQYF
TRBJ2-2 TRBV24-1 CATSDLWLAGNTGELFF
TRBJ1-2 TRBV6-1 CASSDFGVYSYGYTF
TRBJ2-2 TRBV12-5 CASGLFGDGELFF
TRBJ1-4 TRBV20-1 CSAGFNEKLFF
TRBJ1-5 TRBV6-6 CASREGQVNQPQHF
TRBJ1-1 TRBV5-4 CASSLVNTEAFF
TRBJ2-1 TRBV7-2 CASSKVWGGSVYNEQFF
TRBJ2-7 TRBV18 CASSPGTGPYEQYF
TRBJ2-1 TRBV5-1 CASTHEFNEQFF
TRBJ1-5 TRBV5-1 CASSPLNSRNQPQHF
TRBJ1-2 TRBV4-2 CASSQKGAGGSVIYGYTF
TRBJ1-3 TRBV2 CASRRGTGTSGNTIYF
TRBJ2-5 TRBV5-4 CASSLIGTSGGETQYF
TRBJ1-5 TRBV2 CASNRDGQPQHF
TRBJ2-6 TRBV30 CAWSVDAAGANVLTF
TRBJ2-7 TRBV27 CASSLSTGGSYEQYF
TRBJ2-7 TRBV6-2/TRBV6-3 CASSYKAGGPYEQYF
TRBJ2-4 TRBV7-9 CASEQEAKNIQYF